The source of this T cell receptor (beta chain) is a study of tumor-infiltrating lymphocytes in primary liver carcinoma. The source material, about 17-31 mg of unsorted bulk tissue, was used to co-extract RNA and DNA. The V and J ends lost 1 base and 5 bases respectively, with 14 bases between them. CDR1 is SEHNR and CDR2 is FQNEAQ in the germline V gene (reference sequence). This CDR3 is built from 15 residues. This clonotype appeared many times. Its cognate antigen is unknown. Notes on the study in general: Pairs comparing tumor with adjacent tissue or blood overlapped less than pairs drawn from tumor regions.

A constant-region primer served to make TCR beta cDNA from around 540 ng total RNA. It was through three nested multiplex PCR rounds of slightly modified ARM-PCR that TCR beta libraries arose. Both of the initial two PCR rounds ran for around 9 cycles and employed TRBV1-TRBV30 forward primers alongside a C-beta reverse primer. TCRdb reprocessed the multiplex PCR reads with MiXCR, giving one entry per CDR3 protein. This sample carries 95,000 to 150,000 distinct CDR3 sequences, 65% of them seen once, and the ten largest clones take approximately 10%. This TCR derives from a woman aged 55-69 years with primary liver carcinoma and hepatitis B virus infection. The V call is TRBV7-9, the J call TRBJ2-5; a weak D match, TRBD2 (5 bases). Sequenced: liver tumor tissue from sampling region 1. Noted subset: tumor region T1, superior pole. The CDR3 bases are TGTGCCAGCAGCTTAGGAACGGGGATGTGGGAGACCCAGTACTTC. It encodes CASSLGTGMWETQYF.